This entry lists 29 T cell receptor beta chains sequenced from one sample in a study of type 1 regulatory T cells. These receptors have no identified antigens. Each CDR3 protein is one row after TCRdb ran MiXCR on the reads. The sample includes 68,000 or so distinct CDR3 sequences, roughly half of them seen just once. Source material: cultured non-Tr1 T cells, either the whole culture or a sorted T cell fraction (not recorded which). The receptors here all came from a human donor in good health.

The gene calls are TRBV12-3 or TRBV12-4 and TRBJ1-5; no definite D call. V lost 6 bases, J lost 5 bases, and 11 bases lay in between. The CDR3 length is 13 residues. The CDR3 loop is CASSSTIDQPQHF. The CDR3 DNA reads TGTGCCAGCAGCAGCACGATCGATCAGCCCCAGCATTTT.

The sample holds many counts of this clonotype. The J gene is TRBJ2-1, the V gene TRBV5-1; 8 nucleotides align to TRBD1. Germline CDR1 reads SGHRS; CDR2 reads YFSETQ. The CDR3 consists of 14 residues. V dropped 4 bases and J dropped 6; count of bases not matched to a gene: 6. The CDR3 loop reads CASSLQGEINEQFF. The CDR3 DNA sequence: TGCGCCAGCAGCCTACAGGGGGAAATCAATGAGCAGTTCTTC.

V and J are TRBV6-1 and TRBJ2-3; no definite D call. The CDR3 is 15 amino acids. V was pared by 3 bases and J by 1 base, with 11 bases between. The germline V gene has CDR1 MNHNS and CDR2 SASEGT. DNA for the CDR3: TGTGCCAGCAGTGAGTCTTTTACGGGCACAGATACGCAGTATTTT. This sequence encodes CASSESFTGTDTQYF.

The V gene is TRBV20-1, the J gene TRBJ2-3; no clear D. V was clipped by 6 bases and J by 3 bases, with 10 bases between them. CDR3 size: 12 residues. Per germline, CDR1 DFQATT and CDR2 SNEGSKA (reference sequence). The CDR3 sequence is CSARSGTDTQYF. The CDR3 DNA follows: TGCAGTGCGAGAAGTGGAACAGATACGCAGTATTTT.

This clonotype was counted only a few times. The chain recombines TRBV7-2 with TRBJ2-3; TRBD2 matches at 14 bases. Trimming took 4 bases from V and 1 from J; bases not matched to a gene: 4. CDR3 size: 17 residues. Germline values: CDR1 SGHTA, CDR2 FQGNSA. CDR3 amino acids: CASSSGLAGVRTDTQYF. The DNA of the CDR3 is TGTGCCAGCAGCTCGGGACTAGCGGGGGTTCGCACAGATACGCAGTATTTT.

As regards this clonotype: At one of its ends the junction is not consistent with the germline gene, which may arise from a read error. This chain links TRBV7-9 with TRBJ1-2; D perhaps matches TRBD1 (5 bases). CDR1 SEHNR and CDR2 FQNEAQ come from the germline V gene (reference sequence). CDR3 length: 14 residues. CDR3 loop: CARPPGPPKYGYTF. CDR3 sequence (DNA): TGTGCCAGACCCCCGGGACCGCCTAAGTATGGCTACACCTTC.

The table lists this clonotype with many counts. This rearrangement joins TRBV12-3 or TRBV12-4 to TRBJ2-7; 8 nucleotides match TRBD1. This CDR3 has 12 residues. V shed 9 bases, J shed 3 bases, and the junction held 4 bases outside the gene matches. The CDR3 spells CASRQGNYEQYF. In DNA form, the CDR3 reads TGTGCCAGTAGACAGGGGAACTACGAGCAGTACTTC.

This clonotype occurred a few times. One end of the junction is discordant with germline, which a read error may explain. V gene TRBV7-7 combines with J gene TRBJ2-3, with D maybe TRBD1 (5 bases). The length of the CDR3 is 14 residues. Germline V gives CDR1 SSHAT, CDR2 FNYEAQ (reference sequence). The DNA for the CDR3 is TGTGCTAGCAGCTTAGGGGTGGGATTGGATACGCAGTATTTT. Its protein is CASSLGVGLDTQYF.

This clonotype was seen a handful of times. The chain links TRBV18 to TRBJ2-2, with 11 bases lining up with TRBD1. Germline values: CDR1 KGHSH, CDR2 LQKENI. The CDR3 length is 16 residues. V trimming: 5 bases; J trimming: 4 bases; junction bases outside the gene matches: 6. The DNA for the CDR3 is TGTGCCAGCTCAGGACAGGGGGCCCTCGGCACCGGGGAGCTGTTTTTT. As protein: CASSGQGALGTGELFF.

The rearrangement uses TRBV13 and TRBJ1-1, with D tentatively TRBD1 (6 bases). CDR3 length: 17 residues. The germline gives CDR1 PRHDT, CDR2 FYEKMQ (reference sequence). Trimming stripped 2 bases from V and 5 bases from J, with 21 bases between. CDR3 sequence (DNA): TGTGCCAGCAGCTTATCCTGGGGGCCAGACGGGAGGACTGAAGCTTTCTTT. As protein: CASSLSWGPDGRTEAFF.

The rearrangement links TRBV7-8 to TRBJ2-3; D is possibly TRBD2 (6 bases). The DNA end is more similar to TRBJ2-4, so the J call may be wrong. Germline V lookup: CDR1 SGHVS, CDR2 FQNEAQ. There are 14 residues in the CDR3. The CDR3 sequence: CASSLTSAKNIQYF. CDR3 nucleotide sequence: TGTGCCAGCAGCCTAACTAGCGCCAAAAACATTCAGTACTTC.

V and J are TRBV12-3 or TRBV12-4 and TRBJ2-5; tentative D call: TRBD2 (5 bases). The CDR3 totals 14 residues. The V gene lost 3 bases and the J gene lost 5 bases, with 13 bases spanning the gap. DNA for the CDR3: TGTGCCAGCAGTTTGGGAACCGGGATGGAGACCCAGTACTTC. It encodes CASSLGTGMETQYF.

The chain carries TRBV5-5 and TRBJ1-2, with 9 bases identical to TRBD1. From germline, CDR1 is SGHKS and CDR2 YYEKEE (reference sequence). This CDR3 has 14 residues. The junction had 5 bases not matched to a gene; V was cut back by 0 bases and J by 8 bases. The DNA for the CDR3 is TGTGCCAGCAGCTTGGACAGGGGGCTGGGAGGCTACACCTTC. Its protein is CASSLDRGLGGYTF.

This chain joins TRBV20-1 and TRBJ1-2; 7 bases map to TRBD1. This CDR3 spans 16 amino acids. Per germline, CDR1 DFQATT and CDR2 SNEGSKA (reference sequence). With 2 bases clipped from V and 8 bases from J, the junction kept 17 bases outside the gene matches. CDR3 nucleotides: TGCAGTGCTAGACTTCGAGAAGGGGGCTCCTCCATGGGCTACACCTTC. This sequence encodes CSARLREGGSSMGYTF.

V is TRBV30 and J is TRBJ2-7; TRBD1 matches at 11 bases. The CDR3 covers 13 residues. Germline CDR1 GTSNPN, CDR2 SVGIG (reference sequence). V shed 5 bases and J 5 bases; nucleotides not matched to a gene: 5. CDR3 amino acids: CAWERTGGNEQYF. The CDR3 bases are TGTGCCTGGGAAAGGACAGGGGGCAACGAGCAGTACTTC. Drawing the rest from reference TRBV30 and TRBJ2-7, the complete variable domain is SQTIHQWPATLVQPVGSPLSLECTVEGTSNPNLYWYRQAAGRGLQLLFYSVGIGQISSEVPQNLSASRPQDRQFILSSKKLLLSDSGFYLCAWERTGGNEQYFGPGTRLTVT.

This clonotype occurred once. The rearrangement uses TRBV28 and TRBJ2-6; D gene uncertain. CDR3 length: 16 amino acids. The V end lost 7 bases, the J end lost 0 bases, and 13 bases lay between the germline ends. The germline CDR1 and CDR2 sequences are MDHEN and SYDVKM. CDR3 DNA sequence: TGTGCCAGCACGTCCTCGGTCCTCTCTGGGGCCAACGTCCTGACTTTC. Translation gives CASTSSVLSGANVLTF.

This clonotype was counted once. The chain carries TRBV6-5 and TRBJ1-5; D not certain. This CDR3 is built from 14 residues. Deletions cut 4 bases from V and 0 bases from J, with 7 bases between. The germline gives CDR1 MNHEY, CDR2 SVGAGI. Written as DNA, the CDR3 is TGTGCCAGCAGTTCCCAGGTTAGCAATCAGCCCCAGCATTTT. This encodes CASSSQVSNQPQHF.

The chain employs TRBV6-1 and TRBJ1-5; D is possibly TRBD1 (5 bases). V was clipped by 7 bases and J by 0 bases, with 13 bases between them. The CDR3 is 15 amino acids. Germline V gene data show CDR1 as MNHNS and CDR2 as SASEGT. CDR3 bases: TGTGCCAGCAAAACAGGAGTTTATAGCAATCAGCCCCAGCATTTT. Translating gives CASKTGVYSNQPQHF.

The chain combines TRBV20-1 with TRBJ1-1, with D possibly being TRBD1 (6 bases). The CDR3 consists of 12 residues. Germline lookup yields CDR1 DFQATT and CDR2 SNEGSKA (reference sequence). Trimming removed 3 bases at V and 7 bases at J, with 12 bases between. This CDR3 reads CSAREGQNEAFF. In DNA form, the CDR3 reads TGCAGTGCTAGGGAGGGACAAAATGAAGCTTTCTTT.

This rearrangement joins TRBV18 to TRBJ2-7; possibly TRBD2 for D (6 bases). Trimming stripped 2 bases from V and 6 bases from J, with 11 bases between. CDR1 is KGHSH and CDR2 is LQKENI in the germline V gene. CDR3 size: 13 residues. CDR3 region: CASSPVQEGEQYF. CDR3 sequence (DNA): TGTGCCAGCTCACCAGTTCAGGAGGGCGAGCAGTACTTC. Variable domain in full (rest from reference TRBV18 and TRBJ2-7): NAGVMQNPRHLVRRRGQEARLRCSPMKGHSHVYWYRQLPEEGLKFMVYLQKENIIDESGMPKERFSAEFPKEGPSILRIQQVVRGDSAAYFCASSPVQEGEQYFGPGTRLTVT.

V usage is TRBV6-8 and J usage is TRBJ2-7, with 9 nucleotides matching TRBD1. The CDR3 spans 16 residues. The germline V gene encodes CDR1 MNHGY and CDR2 SAAAGT. Trimming cost V 0 bases and J 3 bases; bases outside gene matches: 6. CDR3 in amino acids: CASSYSGTGTYYEQYF. The CDR3 DNA follows: TGTGCCAGCAGTTACTCCGGGACAGGGACTTACTACGAGCAGTACTTC.

The gene calls are TRBV18 and TRBJ2-1; D is perhaps TRBD2 (5 bases). V was trimmed by 2 bases and J by 10 bases, leaving 18 bases between them. This CDR3 has 15 amino acids. Germline CDR1 and CDR2: KGHSH and LQKENI. CDR3 DNA: TGTGCCAGCTCACCATCGGCCTACATCGGGGAGGAGCAGTTCTTC. Amino acid sequence: CASSPSAYIGEEQFF.

J is TRBJ2-1 and V is TRBV23-1, with D hard to call. TRBV23-1 counts as an open reading frame of uncertain function. The CDR3 extends over 16 amino acids. Trimming shortened V by 4 bases and J by 0 bases, and 13 bases separated the two germline ends. CDR3 nucleotide sequence: TGCGCCAGCAGTCCCCCCTCCGGTAGCTCCTACAATGAGCAGTTCTTC. Its protein product is CASSPPSGSSYNEQFF.

This clonotype was detected only a few times. The chain employs TRBV5-1 and TRBJ2-5; the match to TRBD1 covers 7 bases. The CDR3 has 14 amino acids. The germline V gene has CDR1 SGHRS and CDR2 YFSETQ. Unmatched junction bases numbered 4, after V lost 4 bases and J lost 1 base. As DNA, the CDR3 is TGCGCCAGCAGCAAGGGGGACAGCCAAGAGACCCAGTACTTC. This gives the protein CASSKGDSQETQYF. Filled out from reference TRBV5-1 and TRBJ2-5, the complete variable domain reads KAGVTQTPRYLIKTRGQQVTLSCSPISGHRSVSWYQQTPGQGLQFLFEYFSETQRNKGNFPGRFSGRQFSNSRSEMNVSTLELGDSALYLCASSKGDSQETQYFGPGTRLLVL.

This clonotype has just a few counts. The rearrangement links TRBV12-3 or TRBV12-4 to TRBJ1-1; D ambiguous. The V and J ends lost 3 bases and 3 bases respectively, with 14 bases between them. There are 15 residues in the CDR3. CDR3 loop: CASSFKQKKDTEAFF. For the CDR3, the DNA is TGTGCCAGCAGTTTTAAACAGAAAAAGGACACTGAAGCTTTCTTT.

The genes are TRBV19 and TRBJ2-1, with D maybe TRBD1 (6 bases). This CDR3 region has 13 residues. Germline loops: CDR1 LNHDA, CDR2 SQIVND (reference sequence). The V end was cut by 7 bases, the J end by 11 bases, with 18 bases between. This CDR3 is CASTPRDIMKQFF. CDR3 DNA: TGTGCCAGTACCCCCAGGGACATTATGAAGCAGTTCTTC.

This clonotype was seen a few times. This chain connects TRBV4-1 to TRBJ2-1, with 7 bases identical to TRBD1. V lost 5 bases, J lost 2 bases, and 12 bases stayed unmatched. Germline values: CDR1 MGHRA, CDR2 YSYEKL. This CDR3 has 17 residues. CDR3 sequence (DNA): TGCGCCAGCAGCTTGAAGGGTAGGGGGCTAGCCTACAATGAGCAGTTCTTC. Its translation is CASSLKGRGLAYNEQFF.

The genes are TRBV19 and TRBJ1-2; 8 bases fit TRBD1. This CDR3 comprises 15 residues. Germline V CDR1 and CDR2: LNHDA, SQIVND (reference sequence). The ends lost 5 bases at V and 4 bases at J; junction bases unmatched: 9. CDR3 residues: CASSARDRTTYGYTF. CDR3 nucleotide sequence: TGTGCCAGTAGTGCCCGGGACAGGACAACCTATGGCTACACCTTC.

The CDR3 spells CASSQGVYVEKYF. Written as DNA, the CDR3 is TGTGCCAGCAGCCAAGGTGTATATGTTGAGAAGTACTTC. The V gene is TRBV3-1, the J gene TRBJ2-7; D gene unclear. The CDR3 runs 13 residues. In germline, CDR1 is LGHDT, CDR2 YNNKEL (reference sequence). The germline V and J ends were trimmed by 1 base and 11 bases, with 15 bases remaining between them.